This TCR beta chain is from a study of blood T cell repertoires in COVID-19. At the level of the study: The samples span acute and convalescent COVID-19 from the United States, Italy and Spain. From T cells, B-cell-depleted T cells, or PBMCs came the material, which was cDNA or gDNA.

As processed by the authors: Estimated nucleated cell counts came from reference gene primer amplification. Profiled with immunoSEQ multiplex PCR; TCRdb holds only in-frame clones, not every one. The V and J calls and the clone size are those of that table, but D and trimming were determined from the DNA. The table includes under 300,000 clones, approximately 90% detected once. This CDR3 is built from 12 residues. Trimming took 5 bases from V and 2 from J, leaving 5 bases between them. CDR1 is MNHEY and CDR2 is SVGEGT in the germline V gene. This clone was recorded only once. Sequencing input: peripheral blood. This chain connects TRBV6-2 or TRBV6-3 to TRBJ2-3; D unresolved. The sequence was obtained from a woman aged 40 to 50 with acute or convalescent COVID-19. The DNA for the CDR3 is TGTGCCAGCAGTGTATTCACAGATACGCAGTATTTT. This gives the protein CASSVFTDTQYF.